This record concerns one T cell receptor (beta chain) sequence. The target antigen is unknown. One junction end does not reproduce the germline sequence, and a read error may be involved. The PCR contained 60 Vbeta and 13 Jbeta primers. Assay used: immunoSEQ multiplex PCR; TCRdb lists only in-frame clones, some missing. The sample consists of fewer than 200,000 clones, around 80% of them appearing once. The record originates from a study of cytomegalovirus exposure and HLA in healthy donors. Study-wide points: Rates of TCR association differed by HLA locus in a later analysis, with DRB1 highest and HLA-C lowest. In vitro testing confirmed a few CMV-associated chains as specific for CMV antigens. In a later analysis, HLA-associated beta chains showed higher expansion and lower generation probabilities than comparable chains.

Input material: PBMCs. The receptor's source is a middle-aged woman in good health and CMV-seronegative.

In nucleotides, the CDR3 is TGTGCCAGCAGTTCGACTAGCGGACCTTACAATGAGCAGCTCTTC. Amino acid sequence: CASSSTSGPYNEQLF. V gene TRBV6-5 combines with J gene TRBJ2-1, with 9 positions matching TRBD2. This CDR3 is built from 15 residues. Per the germline V gene, CDR1 is MNHEY and CDR2 is SVGAGI.